This T cell receptor (beta chain) was recorded in a study of shared clonotypes between healthy human individuals. Turning to the study itself: CD8 memory received one plate per donor, CD8 naive two, CD4 memory three and CD4 naive three.

Sequencing was at deep level. On sorted subsets, replicate PCRs used about 200 ng DNA, or 25,000 to 35,000 T cell genomes. Per the authors' pipeline: ImmunoSEQ only sent back junction sequences with no quality scores, so filtering was done differently. Using immunoSEQ multiplex PCR, the repertoire was profiled, and TCRdb retains in-frame clones only, with some absent. V, J and clone size reflect that table, while D and trimming were determined from the DNA. The table records about 820,000 clones, 90% to 95% of them present only once. Positively selected for CCR7, the CD45RO-negative cells used as naive CD8 cells excluded terminally differentiated effector memory CD45RA+ cells. This sequence originates from a man aged 25-45 years in good health. Sequencing was performed on naive CD8+ T cells sorted from blood.

CDR3 bases: TGTGCCAGCAGTTATAGCCTAGAGACCCCCTACGAGCAGTACTTC. It encodes CASSYSLETPYEQYF. This chain links TRBV6-6 with TRBJ2-7; D is unresolved. Germline V CDR1 and CDR2: MNHNY, SVGAGI (reference sequence). Trimming removed 3 bases at V and 2 bases at J, with 14 bases between. This CDR3 spans 15 amino acids.